The rows below give T cell receptor beta chains drawn from one sample of a study of human T cells and chemical hapten exposure. MiXCR, applied by TCRdb to the RACE reads, yields one record per CDR3 protein. Found here are 60,000 to 80,000 distinct CDR3 sequences, about 6% of them singletons; the top ten hold roughly 3.4%. Input material: whole blood. These receptors came from a female donor in good health. Some clones in this sample may be carry-over from other donors' samples. Each CDR3 is given with its conserved first and last residue. The D gene is left open where the match is weak. Clone size is stated in some rows and not others, as once, few, many or a class when expanded.

>TRBV3-1|many|TRBJ2-1|TRBD2
CASSQDLTSGNNEQFF
TGTGCCAGCAGCCAAGATTTGACTAGCGGAAACAATGAGCAGTTCTTC
>TRBV19|.|TRBJ2-1|.
CASSIVGEWSNEQFF
TGTGCCAGTAGTATCGTCGGGGAGTGGTCGAATGAGCAGTTCTTC
>TRBV7-3|.|TRBJ2-3|.
CASSLGGFTDTQYF
TGTGCCAGCAGCTTAGGTGGTTTCACAGATACGCAGTATTTT
>TRBV13|few|TRBJ1-1|.
CASSLGAGAYTEAFF
TGTGCCAGCAGCTTAGGAGCCGGGGCGTACACTGAAGCTTTCTTT
>TRBV6-5|many|TRBJ2-7|TRBD2
CASRSTSGRVEQYF
TGTGCCAGCAGGTCGACTAGCGGGAGGGTCGAGCAGTACTTC
>TRBV11-2|few|TRBJ1-2|TRBD1
CASSPGQFYGYTF
TGTGCCAGCAGCCCGGGACAGTTCTATGGCTACACCTTC
>TRBV29-1|many|TRBJ2-1|TRBD2
CSVYETSGRDYNEQFF
TGCAGCGTTTATGAGACTAGCGGGAGGGATTACAATGAGCAGTTCTTC
>TRBV2|many|TRBJ1-2|.
CASSAAPTF
TGTGCCAGCAGTGCTGCCCCCACCTTC
>TRBV29-1|.|TRBJ2-7|TRBD2
CSVDPGGYEQYF
TGCAGCGTTGACCCGGGAGGATACGAGCAGTACTTC
>TRBV6-5|many|TRBJ2-3|.
CASRVLRSTDTQYF
TGTGCCAGCCGCGTCCTTAGGAGCACAGATACGCAGTATTTT
>TRBV6-5|many|TRBJ1-1|.
CASTQFTEAFF
TGTGCCAGCACCCAATTCACTGAAGCTTTCTTT
>TRBV7-9|many|TRBJ1-2|.
CASSLGGDAYGYTF
TGTGCCAGCAGCTTAGGAGGGGACGCCTATGGCTACACCTTC
>TRBV20-1|many|TRBJ2-5|TRBD1
CSARSGFGTGPQETQYF
TGCAGTGCTAGGAGCGGGTTCGGGACAGGGCCCCAAGAGACCCAGTACTTC
>TRBV20-1|.|TRBJ2-7|.
CSARGQWGTYEQYF
TGCAGTGCTCGAGGACAGTGGGGAACCTACGAGCAGTACTTC
>TRBV20-1|few|TRBJ2-3|.
CSVVTSTDTQYF
TGCAGTGTTGTGACTAGTACAGATACGCAGTATTTT
>TRBV6-1|few|TRBJ2-7|.
CASSVQGSLYEQYF
TGTGCCAGCAGTGTCCAGGGCTCGCTCTACGAGCAGTACTTC